The TCR beta chain described here comes from a study of blood T cell repertoires in COVID-19. Looking at the study overall: Spain, Italy and the United States supplied samples that represented acute and convalescent COVID-19. PBMCs, B-cell-depleted T cells, or T cells were the source of the cDNA or gDNA that made up the material.

After removal of 8 bases from V and 10 bases from J, the junction contained 8 bases not matched to a gene. CDR1 is LNHDA, CDR2 SQIVND, per germline (reference sequence). The CDR3 runs to 13 residues. Cohort placement rested on clinical history that participants reported themselves. A COVID-19 case had been met by exposed participants during the 2 weeks before study entry. Data came from immunoSEQ multiplex PCR; TCRdb stores just in-frame clones and leaves some out. The sample yields 200,000 to 250,000 clones, 75% to 90% seen once. V is TRBV19 and J is TRBJ1-4; 9 nucleotides line up with TRBD1. The sample comprised PBMCs or T cells enriched from blood (not recorded which). The clonotype originates from a man aged 50-60 years who had been exposed to COVID-19. CDR3 coding DNA: TGTGCCAGTTCCGACAGGGGGATCGGAAAACTGTTTTTT. This encodes CASSDRGIGKLFF.